A single sample is the source of the 31 T cell receptor beta chains below, sequenced in a study of siplizumab effects on memory and regulatory T cells. The method was immunoSEQ multiplex PCR; TCRdb's version includes in-frame clones alone and lacks a portion of them. This sample yields about 62,000 clones, of which around three quarters are seen a single time; about 0.41% belongs to the top ten. Sequenced input: memory CD4+ T cells sorted from blood. These receptors were taken from a human donor in good health.

The V gene is TRBV29-1, the J gene TRBJ2-3; 8 positions match TRBD1. V dropped 8 bases and J dropped 4; count of bases not matched to a gene: 11. The V gene's germline CDR1 is SQVTM and CDR2 ANQGSEA. The CDR3 has 14 amino acids. The CDR3 sequence: CSIRQGSGPDTQYF. The CDR3 nucleotides are TGCAGCATTCGACAGGGGTCGGGCCCAGATACGCAGTATTTT.

The CDR3 is CASSKGRETQYF. The CDR3 bases are TGTGCCAGCAGCAAAGGGCGAGAGACCCAGTACTTC. The rearrangement uses TRBV7-2 and TRBJ2-5, with unresolved D. The V end lost 5 bases, the J end lost 4 bases, and 8 bases lay between the germline ends. CDR3 length equals 12 residues. The germline gives CDR1 SGHTA, CDR2 FQGNSA.

The V gene is TRBV19, the J gene TRBJ2-7, with 12 bases lining up with TRBD2. From germline, CDR1 is LNHDA and CDR2 SQIVND (reference sequence). This CDR3 is 13 amino acids long. J gave up 2 bases and V 10 bases, and 3 bases lay outside the gene matches. DNA for the CDR3: TGTGCCACTACTAGCGGGGGGACCTACGAGCAGTACTTC. It is translated as CATTSGGTYEQYF. The full variable domain, rest sourced from reference TRBV19 and TRBJ2-7, is DGGITQSPKYLFRKEGQNVTLSCEQNLNHDAMYWYRQDPGQGLRLIYYSQIVNDFQKGDIAEGYSVSREKKESFPLTVTSAQKNPTAFYLCATTSGGTYEQYFGPGTRLTVT.

In this sample, this clone turned up a few times. The rearrangement links TRBV10-3 to TRBJ1-6; D is ambiguous. Trimming removed 4 bases at V and 6 bases at J, with 7 bases between. This CDR3 contains 13 residues. CDR1 ENHRY and CDR2 SYGVKD come from the germline V gene. CDR3 protein: CAISGPGNSPLHF. For the CDR3, the DNA is TGTGCCATCAGTGGGCCAGGTAATTCACCCCTCCACTTT.

V usage is TRBV2 and J usage is TRBJ1-4; perhaps TRBD1 as D (6 bases). In germline, CDR1 is SNHLY, CDR2 FYNNEI. The CDR3 contains 15 residues. V was clipped by 6 bases and J by 3 bases, with 14 bases between them. The CDR3 is CASRREGGSNEKLFF. CDR3 DNA: TGTGCCAGCAGGCGTGAGGGGGGGTCTAATGAAAAACTGTTTTTT.

J is TRBJ2-1 and V is TRBV7-5. TRBV7-5 is a pseudogene segment. The CDR3 is 14 amino acids. CDR3 coding DNA: TGTGTCAGAAGCTTATGGGGACCCGACAATGAGCAGTTCTTC. Encoded protein: CVRSLWGPDNEQFF.

Concerning this clone: Other DNA sequences in this sample translate to the same CDR3. This sequence joins TRBV18 and TRBJ2-2; D is perhaps TRBD1 or TRBD2 (5 bases each). Germline values: CDR1 KGHSH, CDR2 LQKENI. V lost 3 bases and J lost 2, with 7 bases in between. CDR3 length: 14 amino acids. CDR3 nucleotide sequence: TGTGCCAGCTCACCTGGGACCAACACCGGGGAGCTGTTTTTT. It yields the protein CASSPGTNTGELFF.

V usage is TRBV7-9 and J usage is TRBJ1-5; the D gene is possibly TRBD1 (5 bases). V was clipped by 4 bases and J by 7 bases, with 20 bases between them. The germline CDR1 and CDR2 sequences are SEHNR and FQNEAQ (reference sequence). This CDR3 comprises 16 residues. CDR3 bases: TGTGCCAGCAGCTCGGGGGGAACCTCCTCCAACCAGCCCCAGCATTTT. Protein sequence: CASSSGGTSSNQPQHF. The full variable domain, completed using reference TRBV7-9 and TRBJ1-5, is DTGVSQNPRHKITKRGQNVTFRCDPISEHNRLYWYRQTLGQGPEFLTYFQNEAQLEKSRLLSDRFSAERPKGSFSTLEIQRTEQGDSAMYLCASSSGGTSSNQPQHFGDGTRLSIL.

The chain links TRBV2 to TRBJ2-2, with 12 bases that match TRBD1. Unmatched junction bases numbered 7, after V lost 7 bases and J lost 7 bases. The CDR3 covers 15 residues. Germline V gene sequence: CDR1 SNHLY, CDR2 FYNNEI. The CDR3 DNA reads TGTGCCAGCATAGTAGGGACAGGGGGCGGCGGGGAGCTGTTTTTT. It translates to CASIVGTGGGGELFF.

This sequence joins TRBV2 and TRBJ1-4; possible D gene TRBD1, 6 bases. The CDR3 sequence is 16 residues long. Germline V gene lookup returns CDR1 SNHLY and CDR2 FYNNEI. The V end was cut by 5 bases, the J end by 0 bases, with 13 bases between. CDR3 loop: CASSQRQVATNEKLFF. The DNA of the CDR3 is TGTGCCAGCAGTCAAAGACAGGTTGCAACTAATGAAAAACTGTTTTTT.

The chain recombines TRBV11-1 with TRBJ2-1; D assignment may be TRBD1 or TRBD2 (5 bases each). V lost 6 bases to trimming and J lost 6 bases, with 12 bases between them. The CDR3 sequence is 13 residues long. The V gene's germline CDR1 is SGHAT and CDR2 FQDESV (reference sequence). In nucleotides, the CDR3 is TGTGCCAGCAGTTCAGGGACGATCAATGAGCAGTTCTTC. This codes for CASSSGTINEQFF.

The chain couples TRBV7-3 to TRBJ2-1; possible D gene TRBD2, 6 bases. CDR3 size: 15 residues. Trimming cost V 0 bases and J 8 bases, with 14 bases left between them. Germline V lookup: CDR1 SGHTA, CDR2 FQGTGA. The CDR3, as DNA: TGTGCCAGCAGCTTAACAGGGGATGGAGGGCATGAGCAGTTCTTC. Encoded protein: CASSLTGDGGHEQFF.

This sequence joins TRBV7-9 and TRBJ2-3, with TRBD1 matching over 8 bases. The CDR3 length is 15 residues. Looked up from germline, CDR1 is SEHNR and CDR2 is FQNEAQ (reference sequence). J was trimmed by 4 bases and V by 5 bases; bases with no gene match: 8. This chain's CDR3 is CASSLGQGSSDTQYF. In nucleotides, the CDR3 is TGTGCCAGCAGCCTTGGACAGGGAAGTTCAGATACGCAGTATTTT.

This clone rates as medium-sized. The chain links TRBV28 to TRBJ1-6; D is unclear. The length of the CDR3 is 14 residues. Trimming pared 2 bases from V and 6 bases from J, leaving 8 bases between. The V gene's germline CDR1 is MDHEN and CDR2 SYDVKM. The CDR3 region has the DNA TGTGCCAGCAGTTTAGTACAGATTAATTCACCCCTCCACTTT. Its translation: CASSLVQINSPLHF. Variable domain in full (rest from reference TRBV28 and TRBJ1-6): DVKVTQSSRYLVKRTGEKVFLECVQDMDHENMFWYRQDPGLGLRLIYFSYDVKMKEKGDIPEGYSVSREKKERFSLILESASTNQTSMYLCASSLVQINSPLHFGNGTRLTVT.

The V and J genes are TRBV5-1 and TRBJ2-1; D call uncertain. V shed 4 bases and J shed 5 bases, with 13 bases lying between them. CDR3 length: 14 amino acids. CDR1 SGHRS and CDR2 YFSETQ come from the germline V gene. The CDR3 here is CASSPGTQHNEQFF. For the CDR3, the DNA is TGCGCCAGCAGCCCCGGAACACAACACAATGAGCAGTTCTTC. Complete variable domain (other parts from reference TRBV5-1 and TRBJ2-1): KAGVTQTPRYLIKTRGQQVTLSCSPISGHRSVSWYQQTPGQGLQFLFEYFSETQRNKGNFPGRFSGRQFSNSRSEMNVSTLELGDSALYLCASSPGTQHNEQFFGPGTRLTVL.

The chain is built from TRBV6-5 and TRBJ1-3; D might be TRBD1 (6 bases). Trimming cost V 10 bases and J 2 bases, with 9 bases left between them. CDR1 is MNHEY and CDR2 is SVGAGI in the germline V gene. This CDR3 contains 12 residues. The CDR3 protein is CATRGPGNTIYF. In nucleotides, the CDR3 is TGTGCCACCAGGGGCCCTGGAAACACCATATATTTT.

The V call is TRBV14, the J call TRBJ2-5; D may be TRBD2 (5 bases). This CDR3 spans 15 amino acids. V lost 0 bases and J 4 bases, leaving 12 bases between the germline ends. CDR1 SGHDN and CDR2 FVKESK come from the germline V gene. The CDR3 loop reads CASSQDALAGETQYF. The CDR3, as DNA: TGTGCCAGCAGCCAAGATGCCCTAGCCGGAGAGACCCAGTACTTC.

This clone has only a few counts. This chain connects TRBV7-2 to TRBJ2-3, with TRBD2 identical over 9 bases. This CDR3 contains 16 residues. After removal of 4 bases from V and 2 bases from J, the junction contained 7 bases not matched to a gene. Per the germline V gene, CDR1 is SGHTA and CDR2 is FQGNSA. CDR3 DNA sequence: TGTGCCAGCAGCTCCGTAGCGGGGGCGACCACAGATACGCAGTATTTT. It encodes CASSSVAGATTDTQYF.

This clone was seen a few times. The V and J genes are TRBV5-6 and TRBJ2-7; 10 bases match TRBD1. The ends lost 3 bases at V and 3 bases at J; junction bases unmatched: 6. This CDR3 comprises 15 residues. Germline CDR1 and CDR2: SGHDT and YYEEEE. The CDR3 DNA reads as TGTGCCAGCAGCTCATGGGACAGGGGTCACTACGAGCAGTACTTC. It encodes CASSSWDRGHYEQYF.

This clone was seen a handful of times. DNA for the CDR3: TGCGCCAGCCTACGTGGAAACATTCAGTACTTC. Residues: CASLRGNIQYF. V is TRBV10-1 and J is TRBJ2-4, with D unclear. CDR3 length: 11 amino acids. Germline CDR1 reads WNHNN; CDR2 reads SYGVQD (reference sequence). Trimming shortened V by 8 bases and J by 6 bases, and 8 bases separated the two germline ends.

The chain employs TRBV19 and TRBJ2-5; TRBD1 might be the D (5 bases). Germline lookup yields CDR1 LNHDA and CDR2 SQIVND (reference sequence). CDR3 length: 15 residues. The V end was cut by 1 base, the J end by 4 bases, with 13 bases between. CDR3 nucleotides: TGTGCCAGTAGTATAGGCAGGGTGGACGGAGAGACCCAGTACTTC. Its protein is CASSIGRVDGETQYF.

The rearrangement joins TRBV2 to TRBJ2-3; D is unresolved. The germline CDR1 and CDR2 sequences are SNHLY and FYNNEI. The germline V and J ends were trimmed by 5 bases and 4 bases, with 16 bases remaining between them. CDR3 length equals 15 residues. The CDR3 loop reads CASSILYLMSDTQYF. As DNA, the CDR3 is TGTGCCAGCAGTATACTATATTTAATGTCAGATACGCAGTATTTT. The full variable domain, with the rest looked up from reference TRBV2 and TRBJ2-3, is EPEVTQTPSHQVTQMGQEVILRCVPISNHLYFYWYRQILGQKVEFLVSFYNNEISEKSEIFDDQFSVERPDGSNFTLKIRSTKLEDSAMYFCASSILYLMSDTQYFGPGTRLTVL.

V usage is TRBV7-2 and J usage is TRBJ2-7; no firm D call. V dropped 4 bases and J dropped 1 base, with 11 bases sitting between them. Germline V lookup: CDR1 SGHTA, CDR2 FQGNSA. The CDR3 runs 14 residues. Here the CDR3 reads CASSYTQASYEQYF. The CDR3 bases are TGTGCCAGCAGCTACACCCAGGCATCCTACGAGCAGTACTTC.

There are a few counts of this clone. The chain employs TRBV9 and TRBJ1-2, with TRBD1 as a possible D gene (5 bases). This CDR3 has 13 amino acids. Trimming removed 2 bases at V and 5 bases at J, with 10 bases between. CDR1 is SGDLS, CDR2 YYNGEE, per germline. The CDR3 DNA is TGTGCCAGCAGCGTTCGGCCAGGGTATGGCTACACCTTC. It codes for CASSVRPGYGYTF.

This clone was detected only once. The chain carries TRBV28 and TRBJ2-5; no clear D gene. Trimming removed 6 bases from V and 5 bases from J, with 13 bases in between. The CDR3 length is 13 residues. The germline gives CDR1 MDHEN, CDR2 SYDVKM. The CDR3 nucleotides are TGTGCCAGCAGGAACCCCCTCCGCGAGACCCAGTACTTC. Amino acids: CASRNPLRETQYF.

The rearrangement uses TRBV7-4 and TRBJ1-2, with a weak D call TRBD1 (6 bases). CDR3 size: 15 residues. Deletions cut 5 bases from V and 5 bases from J, with 18 bases between. Germline V gene lookup returns CDR1 SGHVT and CDR2 SQSDAQ. This CDR3 is CASSHHREGIYGYTF. The CDR3 coding sequence is TGTGCCAGCAGCCACCACAGGGAGGGAATATATGGCTACACCTTC.

J is TRBJ1-1 and V is TRBV7-9; unclear D gene. V was shortened by 5 bases and J by 0 bases, with 10 bases between the two germline ends. Germline V gene data show CDR1 as SEHNR and CDR2 as FQNEAQ (reference sequence). The CDR3 is 14 residues long. The CDR3 DNA is TGTGCCAGCAGCCCCGGACTAATGAACACTGAAGCTTTCTTT. It translates to CASSPGLMNTEAFF.

The chain employs TRBV6-6 and TRBJ1-4; D ambiguous. V lost 2 bases and J 5 bases, leaving 3 bases between the germline ends. The CDR3 runs 12 residues. CDR1 and CDR2 from the germline V gene are MNHNY and SVGAGI (reference sequence). CDR3 sequence reads: CASSYQNEKLFF. The CDR3 DNA reads TGTGCCAGCAGTTACCAGAATGAAAAACTGTTTTTT.

This chain links TRBV6-4 with TRBJ2-5, with TRBD1 as a possible D gene (6 bases). The CDR3 runs to 13 residues. Trimming left V 5 bases short and J 1 base short, with 8 bases between. Germline values: CDR1 MRHNA, CDR2 SNTAGT. As DNA, the CDR3 is TGTGCCAGCAGTCGACAGGCCCAAGAGACCCAGTACTTC. Protein: CASSRQAQETQYF.

V and J are TRBV6-4 and TRBJ2-3, with 8 bases aligning to TRBD2. The germline V gene has CDR1 MRHNA and CDR2 SNTAGT. The CDR3 totals 16 residues. With 6 bases clipped from V and 2 bases from J, the junction kept 10 bases outside the gene matches. CDR3 in amino acids: CASRSGSGGNTDTQYF. CDR3 DNA: TGTGCCAGCAGGAGTGGAAGCGGGGGTAACACAGATACGCAGTATTTT.

This chain links TRBV6-1 with TRBJ2-1; TRBD2 matches at 9 bases. With 4 bases clipped from V and 10 bases from J, the junction kept 11 bases outside the gene matches. The germline gives CDR1 MNHNS, CDR2 SASEGT. CDR3 length: 15 amino acids. This CDR3 reads CASSVPSGGQGEQFF. The CDR3, as DNA: TGTGCCAGCAGTGTACCCAGCGGGGGGCAAGGGGAGCAGTTCTTC.